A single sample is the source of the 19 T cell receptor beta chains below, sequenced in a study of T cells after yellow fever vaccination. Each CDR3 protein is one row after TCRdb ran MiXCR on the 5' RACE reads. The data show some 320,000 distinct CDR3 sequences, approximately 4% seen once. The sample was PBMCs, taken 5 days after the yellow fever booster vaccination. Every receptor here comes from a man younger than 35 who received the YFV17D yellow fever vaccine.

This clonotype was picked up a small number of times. CDR3: CASSPEFGASEQFF. CDR3 in DNA: TGTGCCAGCAGCCCTGAGTTCGGGGCCAGTGAGCAGTTCTTC. This sequence joins TRBV7-2 and TRBJ2-1, with D possibly being TRBD1 or TRBD2 (5 bases each). Trimming stripped 5 bases from V and 9 bases from J, with 17 bases between. Germline CDR1 and CDR2: SGHTA and FQGNSA. This CDR3 has 14 residues.

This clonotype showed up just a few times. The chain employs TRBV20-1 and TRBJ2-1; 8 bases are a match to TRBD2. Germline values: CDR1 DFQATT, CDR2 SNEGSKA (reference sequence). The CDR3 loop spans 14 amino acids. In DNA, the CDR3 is TGCATTCCTTACGGGGTAGCGGGGATCAATGAGCAGTTCTTC. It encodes CIPYGVAGINEQFF.

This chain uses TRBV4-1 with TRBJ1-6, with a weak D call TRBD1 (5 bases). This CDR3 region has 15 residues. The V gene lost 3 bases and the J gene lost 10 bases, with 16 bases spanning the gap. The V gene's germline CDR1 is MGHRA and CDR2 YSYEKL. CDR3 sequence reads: CASSQVTGGRSPLHF. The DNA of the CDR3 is TGCGCCAGCAGCCAGGTAACTGGGGGACGGTCACCCCTCCACTTT.

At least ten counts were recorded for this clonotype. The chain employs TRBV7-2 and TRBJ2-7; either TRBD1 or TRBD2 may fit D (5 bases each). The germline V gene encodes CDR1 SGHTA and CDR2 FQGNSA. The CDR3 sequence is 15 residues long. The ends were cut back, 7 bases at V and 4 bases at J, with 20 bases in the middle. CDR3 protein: CASTRGDGTAYEQYF. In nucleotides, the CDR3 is TGTGCCAGCACCCGTGGGGACGGAACTGCATACGAGCAGTACTTC. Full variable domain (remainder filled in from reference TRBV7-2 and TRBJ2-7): GAGVSQSPSNKVTEKGKDVELRCDPISGHTALYWYRQSLGQGLEFLIYFQGNSAPDKSGLPSDRFSAERTGGSVSTLTIQRTQQEDSAVYLCASTRGDGTAYEQYFGPGTRLTVT.

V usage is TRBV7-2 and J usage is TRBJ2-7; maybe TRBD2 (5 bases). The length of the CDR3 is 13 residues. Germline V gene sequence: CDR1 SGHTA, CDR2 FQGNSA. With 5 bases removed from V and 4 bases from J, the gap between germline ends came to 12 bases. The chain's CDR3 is CASSKTPGYEQYV. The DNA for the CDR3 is TGTGCCAGCAGCAAGACCCCGGGGTACGAGCAGTACGTC.

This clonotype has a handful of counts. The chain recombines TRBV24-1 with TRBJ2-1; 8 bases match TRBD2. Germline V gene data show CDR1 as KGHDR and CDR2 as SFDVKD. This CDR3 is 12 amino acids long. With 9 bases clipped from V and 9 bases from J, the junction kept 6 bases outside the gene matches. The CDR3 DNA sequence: TGTGCCACCGGGGGACTAGGTGCTGAGCAGTTCTTC. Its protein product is CATGGLGAEQFF.

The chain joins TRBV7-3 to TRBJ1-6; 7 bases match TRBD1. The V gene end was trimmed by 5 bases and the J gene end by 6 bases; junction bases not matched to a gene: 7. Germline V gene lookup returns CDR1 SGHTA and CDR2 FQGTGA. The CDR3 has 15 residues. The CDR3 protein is CASSPRTGPNSPLHF. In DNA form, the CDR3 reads TGTGCCAGCAGCCCCCGGACAGGTCCTAATTCACCCCTCCACTTT.

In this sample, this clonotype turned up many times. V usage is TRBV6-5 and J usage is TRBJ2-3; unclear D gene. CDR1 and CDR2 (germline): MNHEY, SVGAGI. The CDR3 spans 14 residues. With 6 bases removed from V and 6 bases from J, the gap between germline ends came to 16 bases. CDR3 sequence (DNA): TGTGCCAGCAGCCTACTGATGGTTGACGATACGCAGTATTTT. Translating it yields CASSLLMVDDTQYF.

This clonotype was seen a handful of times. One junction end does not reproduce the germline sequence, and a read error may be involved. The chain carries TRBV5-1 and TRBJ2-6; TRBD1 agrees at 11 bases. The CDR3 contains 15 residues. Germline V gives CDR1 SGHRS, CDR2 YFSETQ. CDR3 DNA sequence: TGCGCCAGCACCGAAGGGGGACAGGGGGGCAACGTCCTGACTTTC. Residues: CASTEGGQGGNVLTF. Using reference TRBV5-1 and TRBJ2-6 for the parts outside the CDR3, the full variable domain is KAGVTQTPRYLIKTRGQQVTLSCSPISGHRSVSWYQQTPGQGLQFLFEYFSETQRNKGNFPGRFSGRQFSNSRSEMNVSTLELGDSALYLCASTEGGQGGNVLTFGAGSRLTVL.

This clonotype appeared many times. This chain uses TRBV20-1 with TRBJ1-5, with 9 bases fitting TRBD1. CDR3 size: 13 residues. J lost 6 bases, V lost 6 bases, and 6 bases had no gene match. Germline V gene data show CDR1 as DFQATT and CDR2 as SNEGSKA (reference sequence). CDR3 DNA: TGCAGTGCCAAACAGGGGGCGGGTCAGCCCCAGCATTTT. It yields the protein CSAKQGAGQPQHF.

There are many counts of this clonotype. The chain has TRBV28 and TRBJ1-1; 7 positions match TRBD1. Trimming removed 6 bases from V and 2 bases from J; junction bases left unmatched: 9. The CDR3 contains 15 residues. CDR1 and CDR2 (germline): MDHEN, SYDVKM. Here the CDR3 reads CASRHPDRVNTEAFF. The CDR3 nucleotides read TGTGCCAGCAGGCACCCCGACAGGGTTAACACTGAAGCTTTCTTT.

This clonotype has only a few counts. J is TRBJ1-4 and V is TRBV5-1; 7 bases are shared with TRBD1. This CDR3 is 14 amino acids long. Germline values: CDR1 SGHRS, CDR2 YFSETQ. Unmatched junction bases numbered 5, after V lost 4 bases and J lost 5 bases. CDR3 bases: TGCGCCAGCAGCGCGGGACAGCCAAATGAAAAACTGTTTTTT. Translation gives CASSAGQPNEKLFF. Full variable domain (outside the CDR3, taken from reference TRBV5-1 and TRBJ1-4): KAGVTQTPRYLIKTRGQQVTLSCSPISGHRSVSWYQQTPGQGLQFLFEYFSETQRNKGNFPGRFSGRQFSNSRSEMNVSTLELGDSALYLCASSAGQPNEKLFFGSGTQLSVL.

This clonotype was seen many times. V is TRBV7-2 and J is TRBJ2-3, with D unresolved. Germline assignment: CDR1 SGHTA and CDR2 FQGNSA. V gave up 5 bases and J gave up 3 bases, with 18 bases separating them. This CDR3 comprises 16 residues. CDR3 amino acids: CASSPGWGMGTDTQYF. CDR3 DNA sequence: TGTGCCAGCAGCCCCGGGTGGGGTATGGGGACAGATACGCAGTATTTT.

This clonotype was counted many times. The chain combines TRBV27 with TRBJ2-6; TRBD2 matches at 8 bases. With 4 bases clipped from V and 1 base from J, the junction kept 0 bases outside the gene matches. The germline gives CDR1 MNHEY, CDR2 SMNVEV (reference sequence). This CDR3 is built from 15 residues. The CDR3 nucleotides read TGTGCCAGCAGTTCGGGGGGGTCTGGGGCCAACGTCCTGACTTTC. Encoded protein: CASSSGGSGANVLTF.

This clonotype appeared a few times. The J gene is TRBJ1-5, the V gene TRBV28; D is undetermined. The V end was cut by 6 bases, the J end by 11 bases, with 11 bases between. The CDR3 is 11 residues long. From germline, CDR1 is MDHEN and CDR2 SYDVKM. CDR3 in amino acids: CASSLGWSQHF. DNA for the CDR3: TGTGCCAGCAGCCTGGGGTGGTCCCAGCATTTT.

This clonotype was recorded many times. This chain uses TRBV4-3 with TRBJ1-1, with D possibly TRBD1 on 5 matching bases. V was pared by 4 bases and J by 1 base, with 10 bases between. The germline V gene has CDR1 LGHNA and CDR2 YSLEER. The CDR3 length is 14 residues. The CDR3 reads CASSLGRGNTEAFF. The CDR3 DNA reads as TGCGCCAGCAGCCTGGGACGGGGGAACACTGAAGCTTTCTTT.

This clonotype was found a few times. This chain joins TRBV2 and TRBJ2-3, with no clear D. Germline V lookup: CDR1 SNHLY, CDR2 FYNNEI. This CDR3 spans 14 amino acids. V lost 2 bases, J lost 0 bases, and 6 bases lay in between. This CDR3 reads CASSELQSTDTQYF. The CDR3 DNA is TGTGCCAGCAGTGAACTGCAGAGCACAGATACGCAGTATTTT.

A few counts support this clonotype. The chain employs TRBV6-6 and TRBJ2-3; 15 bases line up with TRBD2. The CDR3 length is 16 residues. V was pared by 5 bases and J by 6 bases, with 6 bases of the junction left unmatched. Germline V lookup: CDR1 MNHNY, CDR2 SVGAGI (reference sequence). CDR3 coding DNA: TGTGCCAGCAGTCTCGGACTAGCGGGGGGGAAGGATACGCAGTATTTT. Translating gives CASSLGLAGGKDTQYF.

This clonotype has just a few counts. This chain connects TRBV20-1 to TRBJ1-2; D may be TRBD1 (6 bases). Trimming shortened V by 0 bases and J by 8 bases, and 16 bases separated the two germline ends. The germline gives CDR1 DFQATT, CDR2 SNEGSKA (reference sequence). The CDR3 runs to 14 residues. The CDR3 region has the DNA TGCAGTGCTAGAGATCCCAGGGGAAAAGGCGGCTACACCTTC. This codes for CSARDPRGKGGYTF.